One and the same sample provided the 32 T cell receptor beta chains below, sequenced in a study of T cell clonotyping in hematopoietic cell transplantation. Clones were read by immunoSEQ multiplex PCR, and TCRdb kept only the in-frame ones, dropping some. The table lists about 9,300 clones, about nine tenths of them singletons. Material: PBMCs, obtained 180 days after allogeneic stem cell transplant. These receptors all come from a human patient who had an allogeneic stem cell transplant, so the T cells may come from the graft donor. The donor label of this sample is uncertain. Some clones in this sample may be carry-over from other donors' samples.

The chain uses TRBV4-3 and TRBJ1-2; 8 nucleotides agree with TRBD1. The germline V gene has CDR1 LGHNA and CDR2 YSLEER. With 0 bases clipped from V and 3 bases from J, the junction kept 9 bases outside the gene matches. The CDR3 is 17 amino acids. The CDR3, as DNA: TGCGCCAGCAGCCAAGACAACTACAGGGGACAGGACTATGGCTACACCTTC. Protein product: CASSQDNYRGQDYGYTF.

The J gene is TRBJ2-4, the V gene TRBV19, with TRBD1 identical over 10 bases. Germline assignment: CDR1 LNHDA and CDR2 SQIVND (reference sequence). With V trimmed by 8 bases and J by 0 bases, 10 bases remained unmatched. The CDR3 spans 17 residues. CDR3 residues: CASQVTGGNLAKNIQYF. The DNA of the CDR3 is TGTGCCAGTCAGGTGACAGGGGGCAATCTAGCCAAAAACATTCAGTACTTC.

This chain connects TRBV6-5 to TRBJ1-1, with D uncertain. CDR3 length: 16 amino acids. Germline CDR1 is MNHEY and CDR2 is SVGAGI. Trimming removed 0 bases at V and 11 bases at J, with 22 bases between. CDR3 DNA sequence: TGTGCCAGCAGTTACTCGTGGGGAGTGGCAGGTGGGCTCGCTTTCTTT. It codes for CASSYSWGVAGGLAFF.

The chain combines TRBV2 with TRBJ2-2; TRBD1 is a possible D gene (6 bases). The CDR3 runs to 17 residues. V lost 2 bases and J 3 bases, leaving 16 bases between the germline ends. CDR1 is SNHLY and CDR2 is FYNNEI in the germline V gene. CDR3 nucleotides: TGTGCCAGCAGTGAAAAAGGGGGTCGTGTTCACACCGGGGAGCTGTTTTTT. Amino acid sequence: CASSEKGGRVHTGELFF.

The CDR3 DNA sequence: TGTGCCAGCAGCTTAGCCCGTTCCAATGGGTATGGCTACACCTTC. As protein: CASSLARSNGYGYTF. The V call is TRBV7-8, the J call TRBJ1-2; no firm D call. Between the trimmed V and J ends, which lost 0 bases and 5 bases, there was a span of 13 bases. The CDR3 is made up of 15 amino acids. The germline V gene encodes CDR1 SGHVS and CDR2 FQNEAQ.

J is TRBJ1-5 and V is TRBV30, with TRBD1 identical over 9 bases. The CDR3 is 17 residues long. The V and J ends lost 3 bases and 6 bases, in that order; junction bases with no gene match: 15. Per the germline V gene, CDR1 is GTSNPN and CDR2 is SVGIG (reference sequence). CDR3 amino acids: CAWSPSGQGRRIQPQHF. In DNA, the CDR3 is TGTGCCTGGAGCCCCTCGGGACAGGGTCGGAGAATTCAGCCCCAGCATTTT.

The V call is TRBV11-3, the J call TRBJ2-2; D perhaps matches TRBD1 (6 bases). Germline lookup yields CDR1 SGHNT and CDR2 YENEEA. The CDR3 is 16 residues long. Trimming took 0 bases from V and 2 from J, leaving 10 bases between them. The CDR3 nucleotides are TGTGCCAGCAGCTTAGACAGGGGAATAAACACCGGGGAGCTGTTTTTT. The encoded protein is CASSLDRGINTGELFF.

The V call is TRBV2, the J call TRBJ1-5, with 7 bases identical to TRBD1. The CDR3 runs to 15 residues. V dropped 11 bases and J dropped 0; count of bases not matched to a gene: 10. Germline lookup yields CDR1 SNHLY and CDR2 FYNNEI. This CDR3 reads CAYPDRIHSNQPQHF. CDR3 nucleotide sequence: TGTGCCTACCCGGACAGGATCCATAGCAATCAGCCCCAGCATTTT. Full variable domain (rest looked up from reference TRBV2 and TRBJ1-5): EPEVTQTPSHQVTQMGQEVILRCVPISNHLYFYWYRQILGQKVEFLVSFYNNEISEKSEIFDDQFSVERPDGSNFTLKIRSTKLEDSAMYFCAYPDRIHSNQPQHFGDGTRLSIL.

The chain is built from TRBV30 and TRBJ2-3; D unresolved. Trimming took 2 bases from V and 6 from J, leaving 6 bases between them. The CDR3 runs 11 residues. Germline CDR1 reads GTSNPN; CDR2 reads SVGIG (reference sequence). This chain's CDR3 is CAWSFKDTQYF. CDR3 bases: TGTGCCTGGAGTTTTAAGGATACGCAGTATTTT.

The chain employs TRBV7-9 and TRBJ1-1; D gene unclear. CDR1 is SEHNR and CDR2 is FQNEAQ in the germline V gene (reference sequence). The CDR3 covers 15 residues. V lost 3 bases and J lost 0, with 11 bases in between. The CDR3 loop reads CASSFGSALNTEAFF. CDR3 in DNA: TGTGCCAGCAGCTTCGGGTCCGCTCTGAACACTGAAGCTTTCTTT.

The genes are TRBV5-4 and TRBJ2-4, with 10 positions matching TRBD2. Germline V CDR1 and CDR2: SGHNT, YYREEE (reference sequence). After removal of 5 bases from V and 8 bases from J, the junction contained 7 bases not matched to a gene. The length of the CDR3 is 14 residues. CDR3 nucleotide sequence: TGTGCCAGCAGGAAGCGGGGGGGCAAGGACATTCAGTACTTC. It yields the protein CASRKRGGKDIQYF.

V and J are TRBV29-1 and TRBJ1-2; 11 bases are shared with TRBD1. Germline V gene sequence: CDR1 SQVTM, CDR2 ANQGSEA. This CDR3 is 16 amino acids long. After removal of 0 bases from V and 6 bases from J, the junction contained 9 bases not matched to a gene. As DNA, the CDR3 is TGCAGCGTTGAAGATCGGGGGACAGGGGGTAGAAATGGCTACACCTTC. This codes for CSVEDRGTGGRNGYTF.

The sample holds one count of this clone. The CDR3 here is CASSRIDRVGKLFF. Here the CDR3 DNA reads TGTGCCAGCAGTCGAATTGACAGGGTGGGAAAACTGTTTTTT. This chain links TRBV28 with TRBJ1-4; 7 bases line up with TRBD1. CDR1 is MDHEN and CDR2 is SYDVKM in the germline V gene. V shed 5 bases, J shed 10 bases, and the junction held 10 bases outside the gene matches. The CDR3 is 14 residues long.

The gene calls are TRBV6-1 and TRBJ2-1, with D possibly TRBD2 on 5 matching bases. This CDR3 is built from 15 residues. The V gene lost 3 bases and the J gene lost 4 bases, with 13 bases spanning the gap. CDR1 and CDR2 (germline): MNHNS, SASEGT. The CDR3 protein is CASSDVRRLYNEQFF. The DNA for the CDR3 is TGTGCCAGCAGTGACGTCCGGAGACTATACAATGAGCAGTTCTTC.

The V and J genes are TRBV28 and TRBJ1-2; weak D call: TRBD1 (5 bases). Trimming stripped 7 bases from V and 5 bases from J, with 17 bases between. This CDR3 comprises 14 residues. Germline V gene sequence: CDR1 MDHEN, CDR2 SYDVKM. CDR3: CASTRGGDRYGYTF. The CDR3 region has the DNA TGTGCCAGCACTCGGGGAGGGGATAGGTATGGCTACACCTTC.

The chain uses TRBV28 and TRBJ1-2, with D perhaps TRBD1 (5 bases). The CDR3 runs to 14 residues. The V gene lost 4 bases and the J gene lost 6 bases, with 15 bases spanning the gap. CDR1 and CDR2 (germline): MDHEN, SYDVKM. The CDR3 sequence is CASSWPGMEHGYTF. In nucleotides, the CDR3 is TGTGCCAGCAGTTGGCCAGGGATGGAACATGGCTACACCTTC.

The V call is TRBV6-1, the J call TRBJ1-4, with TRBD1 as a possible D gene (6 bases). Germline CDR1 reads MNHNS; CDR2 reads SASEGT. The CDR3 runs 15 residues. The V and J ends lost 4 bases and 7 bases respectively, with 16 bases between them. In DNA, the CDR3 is TGTGCCAGCAGTGTTACCAGGGGTTGGGGTGAAAAACTGTTTTTT. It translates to CASSVTRGWGEKLFF.

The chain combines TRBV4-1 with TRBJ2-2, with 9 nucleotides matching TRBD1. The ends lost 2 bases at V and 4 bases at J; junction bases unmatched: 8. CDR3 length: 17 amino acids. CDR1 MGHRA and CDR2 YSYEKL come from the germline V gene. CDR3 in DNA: TGCGCCAGCAGCCAAAGCGGACAGGGGTCTAGCACCGGGGAGCTGTTTTTT. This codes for CASSQSGQGSSTGELFF.

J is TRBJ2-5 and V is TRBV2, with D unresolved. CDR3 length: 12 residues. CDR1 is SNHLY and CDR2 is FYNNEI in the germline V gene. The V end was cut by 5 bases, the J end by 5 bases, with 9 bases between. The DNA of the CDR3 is TGTGCCAGCAGTCCGATGGGCGAGACCCAGTACTTC. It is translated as CASSPMGETQYF.

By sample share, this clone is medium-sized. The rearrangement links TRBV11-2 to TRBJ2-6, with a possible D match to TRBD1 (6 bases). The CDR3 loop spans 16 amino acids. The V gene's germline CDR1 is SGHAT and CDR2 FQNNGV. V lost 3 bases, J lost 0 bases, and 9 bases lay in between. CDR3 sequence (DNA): TGTGCCAGCAGCTTGACAGGAAACTCTGGGGCCAACGTCCTGACTTTC. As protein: CASSLTGNSGANVLTF.

In DNA form, the CDR3 reads TGTGCTAGTGGCAAGACAGGACCTCCTTATGGCTACACCTTC. It specifies CASGKTGPPYGYTF. The chain recombines TRBV12-5 with TRBJ1-2; a weak D match, TRBD1 (6 bases). The CDR3 has 14 amino acids. Germline V gene data show CDR1 as LGHNT and CDR2 as FRNRAP. Trimming left V 6 bases short and J 5 bases short, with 16 bases between.

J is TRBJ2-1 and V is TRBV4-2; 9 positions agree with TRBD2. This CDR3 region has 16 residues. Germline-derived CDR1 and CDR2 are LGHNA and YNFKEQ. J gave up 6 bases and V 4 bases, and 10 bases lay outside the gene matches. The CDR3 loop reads CASSRRGGARGNEQFF. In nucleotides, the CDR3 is TGTGCCAGCAGCCGCCGCGGGGGGGCCCGGGGCAATGAGCAGTTCTTC.

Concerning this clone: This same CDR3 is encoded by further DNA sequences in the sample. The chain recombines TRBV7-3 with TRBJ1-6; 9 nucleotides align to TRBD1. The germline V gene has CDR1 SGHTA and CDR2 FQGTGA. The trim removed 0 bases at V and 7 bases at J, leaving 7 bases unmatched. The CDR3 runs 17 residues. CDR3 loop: CASSLTGGTGGNSPLHF. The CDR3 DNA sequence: TGTGCCAGCAGCTTAACGGGGGGCACAGGGGGCAATTCACCCCTCCACTTT. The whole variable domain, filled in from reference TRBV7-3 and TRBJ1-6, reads GAGVSQTPSNKVTEKGKYVELRCDPISGHTALYWYRQSLGQGPEFLIYFQGTGAADDSGLPNDRFFAVRPEGSVSTLKIQRTERGDSAVYLCASSLTGGTGGNSPLHFGNGTRLTVT.

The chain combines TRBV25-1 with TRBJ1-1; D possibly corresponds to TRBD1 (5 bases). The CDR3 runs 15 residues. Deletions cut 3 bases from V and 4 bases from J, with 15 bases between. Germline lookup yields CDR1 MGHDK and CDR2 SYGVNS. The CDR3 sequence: CASSDRQGLITEAFF. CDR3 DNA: TGTGCCAGCAGTGATCGGCAGGGTCTTATCACTGAAGCTTTCTTT.

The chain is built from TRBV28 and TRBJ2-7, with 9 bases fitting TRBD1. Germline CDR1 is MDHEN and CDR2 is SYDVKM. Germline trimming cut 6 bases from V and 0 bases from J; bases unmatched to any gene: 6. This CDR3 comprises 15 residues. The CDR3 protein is CASSVPGQGSYEQYF. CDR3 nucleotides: TGTGCCAGCAGCGTACCGGGACAGGGCTCCTACGAGCAGTACTTC. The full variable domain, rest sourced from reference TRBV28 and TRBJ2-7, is DVKVTQSSRYLVKRTGEKVFLECVQDMDHENMFWYRQDPGLGLRLIYFSYDVKMKEKGDIPEGYSVSREKKERFSLILESASTNQTSMYLCASSVPGQGSYEQYFGPGTRLTVT.

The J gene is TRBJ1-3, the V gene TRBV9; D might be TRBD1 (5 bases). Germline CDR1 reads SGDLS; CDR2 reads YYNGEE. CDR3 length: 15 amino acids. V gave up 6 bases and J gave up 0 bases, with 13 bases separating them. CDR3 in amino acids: CASTRDSNSGNTIYF. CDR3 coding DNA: TGTGCCAGCACCCGAGACAGCAACTCTGGAAACACCATATATTTT.

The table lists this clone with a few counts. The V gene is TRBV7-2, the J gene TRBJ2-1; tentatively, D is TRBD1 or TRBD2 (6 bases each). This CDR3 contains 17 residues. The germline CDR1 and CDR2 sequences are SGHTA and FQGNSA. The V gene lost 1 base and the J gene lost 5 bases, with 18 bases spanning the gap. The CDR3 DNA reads TGTGCCAGCAGCTTAGTAGGGTACAGGGCGGGGAACAATGAGCAGTTCTTC. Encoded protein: CASSLVGYRAGNNEQFF.

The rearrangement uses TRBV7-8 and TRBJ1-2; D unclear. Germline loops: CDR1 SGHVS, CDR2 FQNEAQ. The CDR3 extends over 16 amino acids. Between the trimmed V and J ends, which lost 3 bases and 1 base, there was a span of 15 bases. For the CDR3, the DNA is TGTGCCAGCAGCTTTGTCCTTGTGGATCTTAACTATGGCTACACCTTC. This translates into CASSFVLVDLNYGYTF.

CDR3: CASAMPGDRGANEQYF. For the CDR3, the DNA is TGTGCCAGCGCAATGCCTGGGGACAGGGGGGCAAACGAGCAGTACTTC. V and J are TRBV28 and TRBJ2-7; 11 bases fit TRBD1. CDR3 length: 16 residues. The V gene end was trimmed by 8 bases and the J gene end by 5 bases; junction bases not matched to a gene: 14. Germline V gives CDR1 MDHEN, CDR2 SYDVKM. Drawing the rest from reference TRBV28 and TRBJ2-7, the complete variable domain is DVKVTQSSRYLVKRTGEKVFLECVQDMDHENMFWYRQDPGLGLRLIYFSYDVKMKEKGDIPEGYSVSREKKERFSLILESASTNQTSMYLCASAMPGDRGANEQYFGPGTRLTVT.

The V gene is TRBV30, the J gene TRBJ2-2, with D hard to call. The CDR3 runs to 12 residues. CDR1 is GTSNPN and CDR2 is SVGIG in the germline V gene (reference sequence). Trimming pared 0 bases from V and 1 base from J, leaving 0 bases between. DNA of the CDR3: TGTGCCTGGAGTGTGAACACCGGGGAGCTGTTTTTT. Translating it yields CAWSVNTGELFF.

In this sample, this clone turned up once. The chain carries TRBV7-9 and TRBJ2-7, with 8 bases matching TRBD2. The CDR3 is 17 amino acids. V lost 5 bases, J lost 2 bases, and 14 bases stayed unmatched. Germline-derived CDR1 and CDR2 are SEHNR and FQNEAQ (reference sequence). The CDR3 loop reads CASSPPNHGTSTYEQYF. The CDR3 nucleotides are TGTGCCAGCAGCCCCCCGAACCACGGGACTAGTACCTACGAGCAGTACTTC. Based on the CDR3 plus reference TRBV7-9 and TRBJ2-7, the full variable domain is DTGVSQNPRHKITKRGQNVTFRCDPISEHNRLYWYRQTLGQGPEFLTYFQNEAQLEKSRLLSDRFSAERPKGSFSTLEIQRTEQGDSAMYLCASSPPNHGTSTYEQYFGPGTRLTVT.

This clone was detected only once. In DNA form, the CDR3 reads TGCGCCAGCAGCCCTTCTGGATCACCCCTCCACTTT. Amino acids: CASSPSGSPLHF. The chain links TRBV5-1 to TRBJ1-6; D is undetermined. Trimming removed 4 bases from V and 10 bases from J, with 9 bases in between. This CDR3 spans 12 amino acids. CDR1 and CDR2 from the germline V gene are SGHRS and YFSETQ. The variable domain in full, completed from reference TRBV5-1 and TRBJ1-6, reads KAGVTQTPRYLIKTRGQQVTLSCSPISGHRSVSWYQQTPGQGLQFLFEYFSETQRNKGNFPGRFSGRQFSNSRSEMNVSTLELGDSALYLCASSPSGSPLHFGNGTRLTVT.